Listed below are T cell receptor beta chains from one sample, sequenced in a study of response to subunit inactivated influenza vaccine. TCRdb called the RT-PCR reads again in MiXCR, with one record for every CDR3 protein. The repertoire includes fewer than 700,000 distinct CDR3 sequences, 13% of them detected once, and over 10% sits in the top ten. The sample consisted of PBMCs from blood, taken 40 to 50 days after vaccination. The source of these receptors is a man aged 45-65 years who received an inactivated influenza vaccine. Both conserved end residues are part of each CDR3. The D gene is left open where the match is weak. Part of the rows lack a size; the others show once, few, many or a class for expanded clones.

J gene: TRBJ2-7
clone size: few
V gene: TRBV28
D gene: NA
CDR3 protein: CATLVGAPSYEQYF
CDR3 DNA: TGTGCCACTCTTGTCGGGGCCCCCTCCTACGAGCAGTACTTC

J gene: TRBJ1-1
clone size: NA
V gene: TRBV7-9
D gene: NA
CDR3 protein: CASSPGTKNTEAFF
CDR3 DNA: TGTGCCAGCAGCCCCGGGACTAAGAACACTGAAGCTTTCTTT

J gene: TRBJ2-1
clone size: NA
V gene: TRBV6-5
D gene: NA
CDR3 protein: CASSFSAGHRSEQFF
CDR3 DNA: TGTGCCAGCAGTTTCTCAGCGGGCCATCGTAGTGAGCAGTTCTTC

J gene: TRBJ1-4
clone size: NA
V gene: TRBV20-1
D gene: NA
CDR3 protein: CSARGVIAGQTEKLFF
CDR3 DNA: TGCAGTGCTAGGGGGGTCATCGCAGGACAAACGGAAAAACTGTTTTTT

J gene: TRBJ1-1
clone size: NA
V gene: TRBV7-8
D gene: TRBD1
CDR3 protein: CASSLGRQGGNTEAFF
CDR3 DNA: TGTGCCAGCAGCTTAGGCCGACAGGGTGGGAACACTGAAGCTTTCTTT

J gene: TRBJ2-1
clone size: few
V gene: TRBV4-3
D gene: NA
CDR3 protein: CASSPYQSGGQINEQFF
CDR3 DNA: TGCGCCAGCAGCCCATATCAGTCGGGGGGACAGATCAATGAGCAGTTCTTC

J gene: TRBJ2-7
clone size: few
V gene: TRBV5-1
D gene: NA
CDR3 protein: CASSLHRTQSYEQYF
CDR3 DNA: TGCGCCAGCAGCTTGCACCGGACACAATCCTACGAGCAGTACTTC

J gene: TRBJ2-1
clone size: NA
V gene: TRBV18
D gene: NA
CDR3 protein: CASSPGGFEEQFF
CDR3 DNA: TGTGCCAGCTCACCAGGCGGGTTTGAGGAGCAGTTCTTC

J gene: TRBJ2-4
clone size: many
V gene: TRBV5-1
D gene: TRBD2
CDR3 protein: CASSALTSGGDLNLNIQYF
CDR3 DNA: TGCGCCAGCAGCGCATTGACTAGCGGGGGGGACCTAAACTTAAACATTCAGTACTTC

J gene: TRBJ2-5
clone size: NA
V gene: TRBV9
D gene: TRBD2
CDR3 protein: CASSVGGWAETQYF
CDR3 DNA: TGTGCCAGCAGCGTGGGGGGGTGGGCAGAGACCCAGTACTTC

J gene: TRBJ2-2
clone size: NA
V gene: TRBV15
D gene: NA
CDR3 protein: CATSRDRENTGELFF
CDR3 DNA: TGTGCCACCAGCAGAGATCGGGAGAACACCGGGGAGCTGTTTTTT

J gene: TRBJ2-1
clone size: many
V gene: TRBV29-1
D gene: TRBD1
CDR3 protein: CSVAPGTGGNEQFF
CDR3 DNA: TGCAGCGTCGCCCCGGGGACAGGGGGTAATGAGCAGTTCTTC

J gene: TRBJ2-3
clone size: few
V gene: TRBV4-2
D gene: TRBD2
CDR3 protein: CASSQGKTSGGAGDTQYF
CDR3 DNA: TGTGCCAGCAGCCAGGGGAAGACTAGCGGGGGGGCAGGGGATACGCAGTATTTT

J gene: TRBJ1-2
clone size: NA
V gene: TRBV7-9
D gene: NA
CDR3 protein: CASSLALGSYTF
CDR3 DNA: TGTGCCAGCAGCTTAGCGTTGGGGAGCTACACCTTC

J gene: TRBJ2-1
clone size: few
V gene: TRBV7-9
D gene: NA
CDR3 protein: CASSLWDGYNEQFF
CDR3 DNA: TGTGCCAGCAGCTTATGGGACGGATACAATGAGCAGTTCTTC

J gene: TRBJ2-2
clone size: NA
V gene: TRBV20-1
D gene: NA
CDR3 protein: CSARVGPDTGELFF
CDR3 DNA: TGCAGTGCTAGAGTAGGGCCGGACACCGGGGAGCTGTTTTTT

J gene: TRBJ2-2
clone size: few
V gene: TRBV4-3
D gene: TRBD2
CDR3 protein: CASSLGEGPAGTGELFF
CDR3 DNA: TGCGCCAGCAGCCTCGGGGAGGGACCAGCAGGGACCGGGGAGCTGTTTTTT

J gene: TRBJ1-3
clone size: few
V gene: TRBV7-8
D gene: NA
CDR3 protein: CASSLERSSGNTIYF
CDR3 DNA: TGTGCCAGCAGCTTAGAACGGAGTTCTGGAAACACCATATATTTT

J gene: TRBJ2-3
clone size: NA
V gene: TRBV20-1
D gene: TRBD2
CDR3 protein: CSAQLRRGGADTQYF
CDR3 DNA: TGCAGTGCCCAACTAAGGCGGGGAGGGGCAGATACGCAGTATTTT

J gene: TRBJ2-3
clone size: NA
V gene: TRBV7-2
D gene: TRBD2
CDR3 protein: CASSPASGSFNTQYF
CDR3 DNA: TGTGCCAGCAGCCCCGCTAGCGGGAGTTTTAATACGCAGTATTTT

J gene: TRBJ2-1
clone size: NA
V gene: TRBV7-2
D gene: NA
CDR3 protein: CASSFRSLTGYEQFF
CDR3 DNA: TGTGCCAGCAGCTTTAGGTCTCTTACAGGATATGAGCAGTTCTTC

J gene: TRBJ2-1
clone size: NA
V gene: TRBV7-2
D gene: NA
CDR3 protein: CASSIYRGSSYNEQFF
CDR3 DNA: TGTGCCAGCAGCATCTACCGGGGGAGCTCCTACAATGAGCAGTTCTTC

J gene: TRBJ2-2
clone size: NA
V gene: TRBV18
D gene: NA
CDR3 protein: CASSLRGAGELFF
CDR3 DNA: TGTGCCAGCTCCCTTCGAGGAGCCGGGGAGCTGTTTTTT

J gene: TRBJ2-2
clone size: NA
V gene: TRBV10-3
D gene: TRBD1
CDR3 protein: CAIRKGTGEAGELFF
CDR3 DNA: TGTGCCATCAGGAAGGGGACAGGGGAGGCCGGGGAGCTGTTTTTT

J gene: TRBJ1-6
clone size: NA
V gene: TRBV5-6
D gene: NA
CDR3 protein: CASSRNWNSPLHF
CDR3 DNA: TGTGCCAGCAGCCGAAACTGGAATTCACCCCTCCACTTT

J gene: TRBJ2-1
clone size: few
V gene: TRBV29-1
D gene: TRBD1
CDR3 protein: CSVVSWTGGMRNEQFF
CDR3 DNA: TGCAGCGTTGTTTCTTGGACAGGGGGCATGAGGAATGAGCAGTTCTTC

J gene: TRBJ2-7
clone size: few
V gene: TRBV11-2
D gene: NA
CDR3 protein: CASSLEPIRGNEQYF
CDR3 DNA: TGTGCCAGCAGCTTAGAGCCAATCCGAGGGAACGAGCAGTACTTC

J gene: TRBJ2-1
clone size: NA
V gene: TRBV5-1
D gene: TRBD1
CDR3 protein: CASSPGTGRINEQFF
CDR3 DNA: TGCGCCAGCAGCCCGGGGACAGGGAGGATCAATGAGCAGTTCTTC

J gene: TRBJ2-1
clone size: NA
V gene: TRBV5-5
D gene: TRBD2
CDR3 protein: CASSLGASGAYNVQFF
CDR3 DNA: TGTGCCAGCAGCTTGGGTGCTAGCGGTGCCTACAATGTGCAGTTCTTC

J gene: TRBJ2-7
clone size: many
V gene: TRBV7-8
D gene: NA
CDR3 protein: CASSLDLGDEQYF
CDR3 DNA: TGTGCCAGCAGCTTAGATTTAGGAGACGAGCAGTACTTC

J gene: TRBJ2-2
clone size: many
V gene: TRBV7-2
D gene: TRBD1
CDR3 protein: CASSRDRVLLGGELFF
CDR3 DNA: TGTGCCAGCAGCCGGGACAGGGTCCTTCTAGGCGGGGAGCTGTTTTTT

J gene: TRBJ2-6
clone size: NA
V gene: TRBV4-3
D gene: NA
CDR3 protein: CASSQGRDSYLSGANVLTF
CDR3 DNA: TGCGCCAGCAGCCAAGGCCGCGACTCGTACCTCTCTGGGGCCAACGTCCTGACTTTC

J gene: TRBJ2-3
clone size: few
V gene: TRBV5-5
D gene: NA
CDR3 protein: CASSPTTLSTDTQYF
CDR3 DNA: TGTGCCAGCAGTCCCACGACGCTTAGCACAGATACGCAGTATTTT

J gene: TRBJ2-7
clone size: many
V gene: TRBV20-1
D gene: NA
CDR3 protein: CSAREGPYEQYF
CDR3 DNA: TGCAGTGCTAGGGAAGGCCCGTACGAGCAGTACTTC

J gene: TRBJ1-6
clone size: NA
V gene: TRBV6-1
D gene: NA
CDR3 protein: CASSWRGAGDSPLHF
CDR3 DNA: TGTGCCAGCAGCTGGAGGGGTGCGGGGGATTCACCCCTCCACTTT

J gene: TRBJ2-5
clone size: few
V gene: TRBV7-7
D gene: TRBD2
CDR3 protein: CASSYTSGRKETQYF
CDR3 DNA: TGTGCCAGCAGCTATACTAGCGGGAGGAAAGAGACCCAGTACTTC

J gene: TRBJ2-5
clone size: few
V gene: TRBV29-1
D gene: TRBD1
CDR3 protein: CSVRNRGNQETQYF
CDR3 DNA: TGCAGCGTTCGGAACAGGGGGAATCAAGAGACCCAGTACTTC